A selection of T cell receptor beta chains follows, all from one sample in a study of CD8 T cells in Susac syndrome. A single record per CDR3 protein comes from TCRdb applying MiXCR to the immunoSEQ multiplex PCR reads. The table records some 120,000 distinct CDR3 sequences, over 85% of them present only once. The sequenced sample was CD8+ T cells from PBMCs. These receptors came from a human donor with Susac syndrome. Both conserved end residues are part of each CDR3. The order of the fields is V gene, D gene, CDR3 protein. The D gene is left open where the match is weak.

v_call: TRBV12-3/TRBV12-4; d_call: -; cdr3_aa: CASSSDSSSGANVLTF
v_call: TRBV12-3/TRBV12-4; d_call: TRBD2; cdr3_aa: CASSLASGLSSYEQYF
v_call: TRBV4-2; d_call: -; cdr3_aa: CASSPELNQPQHF
v_call: TRBV28; d_call: -; cdr3_aa: CASTILGGETGQPQHF
v_call: TRBV19; d_call: -; cdr3_aa: CASSIRQDTEAFF
v_call: TRBV6-5; d_call: -; cdr3_aa: CATKDSTYNEQFF
v_call: TRBV6-5; d_call: -; cdr3_aa: CASRGYVYNEQFF
v_call: TRBV11-3; d_call: -; cdr3_aa: CASSLGTGTEAFF
v_call: TRBV12-3/TRBV12-4; d_call: -; cdr3_aa: CASTPPGFLNYGYTF
v_call: TRBV4-1; d_call: -; cdr3_aa: CASSQERMSSYEQYF
v_call: TRBV20-1; d_call: TRBD2; cdr3_aa: CSANSGRDTGELFF
v_call: TRBV20-1; d_call: TRBD2; cdr3_aa: CSAREGLAVYYEQYF